The rows below give T cell receptor beta chains drawn from one sample of a study of T cells after yellow fever vaccination. Each CDR3 protein is one row after TCRdb ran MiXCR on the 5' RACE reads. Of hundreds of thousands of distinct CDR3 sequences listed, roughly 14% are singletons. Sample: PBMCs, taken on the day of the yellow fever booster vaccination. All receptors come from a man aged 25 to 40 who received the YFV17D yellow fever vaccine. Each CDR3 is given with its conserved first and last residue. D genes are given only for firm matches. Clone size is not always given. Where it is, it says once, few, many or a class for expanded clones.

clone_size j_call v_call d_call cdr3_nt cdr3_aa
NA TRBJ1-2 TRBV6-5 TRBD1 TGTGCCAGCAGTTACGACAGGGGGACTTATGGCTACACCTTC CASSYDRGTYGYTF
NA TRBJ1-1 TRBV20-1 TRBD1 TGCAGTGCTAGAAAGGGGGCGAGCCGGAACACTGAAGCTTTCTTT CSARKGASRNTEAFF
few TRBJ1-2 TRBV6-5 TRBD1 TGTGCCAGCAGTTACGGGCAGACAGGGAATGGCTATGGCTACACCTTC CASSYGQTGNGYGYTF
NA TRBJ2-1 TRBV5-4 NA TGTGCCAGCAGCAGCCCCGGAAAGGTCAATGAGCAGTTCTTC CASSSPGKVNEQFF
NA TRBJ1-1 TRBV6-1 NA TGTGCCAGCGGCAGACAGCTCAACACTGAAGCTTTCTTT CASGRQLNTEAFF
NA TRBJ2-7 TRBV6-5 TRBD1 TGTGCCAGCCAGTTTCGGGACAGGGGCTCCTACGAGCAGTACTTC CASQFRDRGSYEQYF
NA TRBJ2-1 TRBV7-2 NA TGTGCCAGCAGCTTCCTAGCCAAATACAATGAGCAGTTCTTC CASSFLAKYNEQFF
NA TRBJ2-5 TRBV7-2 TRBD1 TGTGCCAGCAGCTTGACAGGGCTCCTTGGAGAGACCCAGTACTTC CASSLTGLLGETQYF
once TRBJ2-2 TRBV7-9 NA TGTGCCAGCAACTTCCGTAGCGGAGGGAACACCGGGGAGCTGTTTTTT CASNFRSGGNTGELFF
many TRBJ2-1 TRBV5-1 TRBD2 TGCGCCAGCAGCTTGGTAGCGGGAGTTGGCAATGAGCAGTTCTTC CASSLVAGVGNEQFF
once TRBJ2-1 TRBV25-1 TRBD2 TGTGCCAGCAGTGACACCCGGGGGACTAGCGGGAGTAATGAGCAGTTCTTC CASSDTRGTSGSNEQFF
NA TRBJ2-1 TRBV29-1 TRBD2 TGCAGCGTTGATAGGGGAGTAGCGGGAGGATCCTACAATGAGCAGTTCTTC CSVDRGVAGGSYNEQFF
NA TRBJ2-7 TRBV18 NA TGTGCCAGCTCCCCCGAAAGAATGGGCTACGAGCAGTACTTC CASSPERMGYEQYF
few TRBJ2-1 TRBV12-3/TRBV12-4 NA TGTGCCAGCAAACCTTCCGGGAGTCTTAGGAATGAGCAGTTCTTC CASKPSGSLRNEQFF
NA TRBJ1-5 TRBV6-5 TRBD1 TGTGCCAGCAGGTACAGGGGTACGGGCAATCAGCCCCAGCATTTT CASRYRGTGNQPQHF
many TRBJ2-1 TRBV6-5 NA TGTGCCAGCAGTTCCCGGGGTAGCGGAATTTACAATGAGCAGTTCTTC CASSSRGSGIYNEQFF
NA TRBJ2-3 TRBV4-3 TRBD1 TGCGCCAGCAGCCAAGCCCGCGGGGGACAGGGAAGAGATACGCAGTATTTT CASSQARGGQGRDTQYF
few TRBJ2-7 TRBV29-1 NA TGCAGCGTTCTCACCACTCCTCGGTCCTACGAGCAGTACTTC CSVLTTPRSYEQYF
NA TRBJ2-7 TRBV7-2 TRBD1 TGTGCCAGCAGCGCCCGGGACAGGGGCTACGAGCAGTACTTC CASSARDRGYEQYF
NA TRBJ1-5 TRBV27 NA TGTGCCAGCAGTTCAGTAGTCCGCAATCAGCCCCAGCATTTT CASSSVVRNQPQHF
few TRBJ2-7 TRBV9 TRBD2 TGTGCCAGCAGCGTTAGCGGGGCGGCTCAGCAGTACTTC CASSVSGAAQQYF
NA TRBJ2-1 TRBV7-3 TRBD2 TGTGCCAGCAGCTTTGGACTAGGGCGTGAGCAGTTCTTC CASSFGLGREQFF
many TRBJ1-1 TRBV27 NA TGTGCCAGCAATAGACGGGGAATAGAGGGCACTGAAGCTTTCTTT CASNRRGIEGTEAFF
NA TRBJ2-5 TRBV19 NA TGTGCCAGCCAAAGGGGCCCCCAAGAGACCCAGTACTTC CASQRGPQETQYF
NA TRBJ2-7 TRBV7-2 TRBD2 TGTGCCAGCAGTTCCCAGACTAGCGGGAGGGCGCGAGAGCAGTACTTC CASSSQTSGRAREQYF
NA TRBJ2-7 TRBV25-1 TRBD1 TGTGCCAGCAGTGACCCAACAGGGGCAATTTCCTACGAGCAGTACTTC CASSDPTGAISYEQYF
NA TRBJ2-3 TRBV14 NA TGTGCCAGGCCGAGCAACCCGACAAAAAGAGATACGCAGTATTTT CARPSNPTKRDTQYF
NA TRBJ2-7 TRBV5-5 NA TGTGCCAGCAGCTACGACAGGATAAGCTCCTACGAGCAGTACTTC CASSYDRISSYEQYF